This TCR beta chain comes out of a study of T cell repertoires in cytomegalovirus infection. Study-wide background: It was the public TCR beta signatures that indicated both CMV infection and matching HLA type.

This clonotype was seen at least ten times. Its antigen is currently unknown. TCRdb re-called the reads through MiXCR, storing one row per CDR3 protein. The sample includes about 240,000 distinct CDR3 sequences, approximately 13% of them seen just once. General study results and limits: The cumulative frequency of public TCR beta families distinguished individuals who carried CMV together with the relevant HLA. HLA-C-restricted CMV clonotypes gave the most frequent clonotype in two of eight donors.

CDR3 length: 11 residues. Germline V gene lookup returns CDR1 SGHVS and CDR2 FQNEAQ. V shed 2 bases and J shed 3 bases, with 2 bases lying between them. The material sequenced was PBMCs. The rearrangement uses TRBV7-8 and TRBJ2-7; unclear D gene. The sequence was collected from a human donor in good health (CMV status not recorded). Some clones in this sample may be carry-over from other donors' samples. The CDR3 nucleotides read TGTGCCAGCAGCTTATACTACGAGCAGTACTTC. It translates to CASSLYYEQYF. Supplemented by reference TRBV7-8 and TRBJ2-7, the full variable domain reads GAGVSQSPRYKVAKRGQDVALRCDPISGHVSLFWYQQALGQGPEFLTYFQNEAQLDKSGLPSDRFFAERPEGSVSTLKIQRTQQEDSAVYLCASSLYYEQYFGPGTRLTVT.